This TCR beta chain was found in a study of early T cells in non-severe SARS-CoV-2 infection. Study results and limitations: VDJdb matches were skewed toward anti-spike CD8 T cell responses.

TCRdb processed the 5' RACE reads anew with MiXCR; each CDR3 protein has one entry. The data contain around 80,000 distinct CDR3 sequences, 13% of them singletons. The CDR3 is made up of 14 amino acids. Per the germline V gene, CDR1 is SEHNR and CDR2 is FQNEAQ (reference sequence). V was cut by 3 bases and J by 4 bases, with 13 bases left in between. This clonotype has ten or more counts. The target antigen is unknown. This receptor was taken from an adult who was a healthcare worker with PCR-confirmed SARS-CoV-2 infection or an uninfected control (not recorded which). The sequenced sample consisted of whole blood. The chain uses TRBV7-9 and TRBJ2-7; a weak D match, TRBD2 (7 bases). The CDR3 coding sequence is TGTGCCAGCAGCTTCGGGGGGCGCGGGTACGAGCAGTACTTC. Its protein is CASSFGGRGYEQYF.